This T cell receptor (beta chain) is drawn from a study of blood T cell repertoires in COVID-19. Study summary: Samples of COVID-19 (acute and convalescent) were obtained from the United States, Italy and Spain. The analysed material was cDNA or gDNA that came from T cells, B-cell-depleted T cells, or PBMCs.

Per the authors' pipeline: Using reference gene primer amplification, nucleated cell counts were estimated. Some clones are missing from TCRdb's copy, which holds only in-frame ones; the method was immunoSEQ multiplex PCR. V and J calls and clone size are as listed in that table; D and trimming were resolved from the DNA. The data hold about 240,000 clones, with roughly nine tenths observed a single time. Trimming took 3 bases from V and 10 from J, leaving 10 bases between them. Germline V gene data show CDR1 as MNHEY and CDR2 as SMNVEV (reference sequence). The length of the CDR3 is 13 residues. The TCR sequence derives from a man between 60 and 75 years old with acute or convalescent COVID-19. Sequenced input: peripheral blood. The chain couples TRBV27 to TRBJ1-6, with no clear D. In nucleotides, the CDR3 is TGTGCCAGCAGTTTCCGGGATGGGTCACCCCTCCACTTT. Translation: CASSFRDGSPLHF.